This TCR beta chain was obtained from a study of pediatric ulcerative colitis. Measured with immunoSEQ multiplex PCR; TCRdb has only the in-frame clones, and not every one. In the table there are about 64,000 clones, roughly nine tenths of which are singletons. Study-wide results and limits: Two rectal clonotypes were found only in ulcerative colitis patients, all of them.

Worth noting for this clone: Its antigen remains unidentified.

Germline CDR1 MDHEN, CDR2 SYDVKM. Trimming took off 6 bases at V and 0 bases at J, with 14 bases between the two ends. There are 15 residues in the CDR3. Source material: blood. The chain joins TRBV28 to TRBJ1-2, with D possibly matching TRBD1 (6 bases). The clonotype comes from a boy aged 5-17 years with severe ulcerative colitis. The CDR3 protein is CASSGPGHTNYGYTF. CDR3 DNA sequence: TGTGCCAGCAGCGGTCCGGGACATACTAACTATGGCTACACCTTC.